Below are 3 T cell receptor beta chains sequenced from a single sample in a study of T cell clonality in common variable immunodeficiency. The table came from immunoSEQ multiplex PCR; TCRdb's copy has only in-frame clones and leaves some out. This sample carries approximately 44,000 clones, none of them present only once. The sequenced sample was peripheral blood mononuclear cells. These receptor sequences come from a person aged 18 to 75 in good health.

There are many counts of this clone. The sequenced CDR3 bases are TGTGCCATCAGTGAGTCAGGGGAAATCCCTAGCGAG. The encoded protein is CAISESGEIPSE. The CDR3 in full is CAISESGEIPSEQYF. This sequence joins TRBV10-3 and TRBJ2-7, with D tentatively TRBD1 (5 bases). The CDR3 is cut off 3 residues early in the read; its end comes from the germline J gene. This CDR3 has 15 residues. From germline, CDR1 is ENHRY and CDR2 SYGVKD. Deletions cut 0 bases from V and 6 bases from J, with 15 bases between.

Many counts were recorded for this clone. The CDR3 end falls 3 residues outside the read, so it is completed with the germline J gene. The chain joins TRBV10-3 to TRBJ1-6; the match to TRBD1 covers 7 bases. Trimming took 5 bases from V and 0 from J; bases not matched to a gene: 1. Germline CDR1 and CDR2: ENHRY and SYGVKD. This CDR3 has 15 residues. The sequenced part of the CDR3 DNA is TGTGCCATCAGTCGGGACAGCTCCTATAATTCACCC. It is translated as CAISRDSSYNSP. The full CDR3 reads CAISRDSSYNSPLHF.

With respect to this clone: The CDR3 end lies 3 residues beyond the end of the read and is filled in from the germline J gene. The chain recombines TRBV18 with TRBJ1-1; 9 bases agree with TRBD1. The germline gives CDR1 KGHSH, CDR2 LQKENI. This CDR3 has 15 amino acids. V lost 3 bases to trimming and J lost 7 bases; unmatched junction nucleotides: 9. The sequenced CDR3 bases are TGTGCCAGCTCACCCAGGGGACAGGGAAACCGTGAA. This codes for CASSPRGQGNRE. The entire CDR3 reads CASSPRGQGNREAFF.